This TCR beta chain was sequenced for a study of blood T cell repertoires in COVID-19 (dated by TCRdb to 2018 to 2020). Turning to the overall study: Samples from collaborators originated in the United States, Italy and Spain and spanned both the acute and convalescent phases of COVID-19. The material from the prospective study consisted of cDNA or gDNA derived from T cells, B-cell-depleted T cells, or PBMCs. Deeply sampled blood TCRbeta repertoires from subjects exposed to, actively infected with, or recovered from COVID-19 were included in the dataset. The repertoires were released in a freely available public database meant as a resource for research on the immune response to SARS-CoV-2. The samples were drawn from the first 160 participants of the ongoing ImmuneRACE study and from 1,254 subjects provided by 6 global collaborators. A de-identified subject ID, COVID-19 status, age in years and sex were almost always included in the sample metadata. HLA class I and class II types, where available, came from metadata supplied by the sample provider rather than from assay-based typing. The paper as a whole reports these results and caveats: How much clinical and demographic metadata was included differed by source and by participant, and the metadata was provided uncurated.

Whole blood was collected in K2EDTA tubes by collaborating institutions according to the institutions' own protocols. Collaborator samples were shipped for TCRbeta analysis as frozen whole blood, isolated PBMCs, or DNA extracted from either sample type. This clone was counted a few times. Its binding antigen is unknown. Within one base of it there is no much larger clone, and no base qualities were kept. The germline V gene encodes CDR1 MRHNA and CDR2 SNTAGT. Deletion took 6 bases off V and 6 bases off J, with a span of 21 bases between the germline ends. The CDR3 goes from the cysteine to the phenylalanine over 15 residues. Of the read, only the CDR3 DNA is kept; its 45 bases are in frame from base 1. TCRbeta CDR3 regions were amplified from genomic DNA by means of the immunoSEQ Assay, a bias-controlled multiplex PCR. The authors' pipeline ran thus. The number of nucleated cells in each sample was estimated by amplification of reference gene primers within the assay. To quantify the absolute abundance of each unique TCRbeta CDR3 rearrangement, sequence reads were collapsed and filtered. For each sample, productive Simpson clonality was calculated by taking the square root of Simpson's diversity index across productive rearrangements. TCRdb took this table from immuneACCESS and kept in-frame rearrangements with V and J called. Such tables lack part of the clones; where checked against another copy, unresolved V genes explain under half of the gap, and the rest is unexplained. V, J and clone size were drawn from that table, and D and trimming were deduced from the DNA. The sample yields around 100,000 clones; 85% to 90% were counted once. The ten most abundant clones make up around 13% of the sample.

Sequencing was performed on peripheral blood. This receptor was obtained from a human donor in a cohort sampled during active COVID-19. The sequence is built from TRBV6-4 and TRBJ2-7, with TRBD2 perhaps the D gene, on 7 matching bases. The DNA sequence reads TGTGCCAGCAGCCCCGCGGGGGCGGGAGTTGGCGAGCAGTACTTC. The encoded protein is CASSPAGAGVGEQYF.